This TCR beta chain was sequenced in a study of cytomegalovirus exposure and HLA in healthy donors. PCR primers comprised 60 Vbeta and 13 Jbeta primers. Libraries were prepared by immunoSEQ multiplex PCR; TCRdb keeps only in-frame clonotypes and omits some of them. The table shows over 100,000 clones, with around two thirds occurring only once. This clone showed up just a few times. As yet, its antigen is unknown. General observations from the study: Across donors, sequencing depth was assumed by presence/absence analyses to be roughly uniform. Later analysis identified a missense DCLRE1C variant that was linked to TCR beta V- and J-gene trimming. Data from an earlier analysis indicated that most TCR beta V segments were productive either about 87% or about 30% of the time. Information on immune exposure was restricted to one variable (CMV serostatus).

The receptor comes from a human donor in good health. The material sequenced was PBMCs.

Here the CDR3 DNA reads TGTGCCAGCAGTGAACATAGGACAGCTGAAGCTTTCTTT. Translated: CASSEHRTAEAFF. The chain employs TRBV2 and TRBJ1-1, with D perhaps matching TRBD1 (6 bases). Per the germline V gene, CDR1 is SNHLY and CDR2 is FYNNEI. CDR3 length: 13 residues. The V gene lost 2 bases and the J gene lost 6 bases, with 10 bases spanning the gap.